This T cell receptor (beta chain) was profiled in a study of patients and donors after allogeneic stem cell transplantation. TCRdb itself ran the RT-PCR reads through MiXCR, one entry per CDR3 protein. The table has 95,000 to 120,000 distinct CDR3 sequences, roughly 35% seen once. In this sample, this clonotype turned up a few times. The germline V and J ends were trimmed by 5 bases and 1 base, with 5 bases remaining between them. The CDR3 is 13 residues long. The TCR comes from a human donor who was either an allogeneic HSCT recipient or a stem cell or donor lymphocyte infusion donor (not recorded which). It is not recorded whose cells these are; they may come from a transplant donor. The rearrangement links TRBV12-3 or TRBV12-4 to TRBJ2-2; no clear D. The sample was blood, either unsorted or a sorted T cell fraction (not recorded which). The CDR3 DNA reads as TGTGCCAGCAGTCGAGGGAACACCGGGGAGCTGTTTTTT. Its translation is CASSRGNTGELFF.